This T cell receptor (beta chain) was profiled in a study of cytomegalovirus exposure and HLA in healthy donors. As concerns this clone: Its matching antigen is unknown.

CDR1 MNHEY and CDR2 SMNVEV come from the germline V gene (reference sequence). J gave up 1 base and V 6 bases, and 5 bases lay outside the gene matches. CDR3 size: 17 residues. The study's findings and limits: Across donors, most TCRs were seen rarely, yet some public ones were widespread.

TCRdb keeps only in-frame clones here, not all; method: immunoSEQ multiplex PCR. The data contain about 360,000 clones, just over 85% of them singletons. The TCR originated in a woman under 30 in good health and CMV-seronegative. The sequencing input was PBMCs. The chain recombines TRBV27 with TRBJ2-1, with TRBD2 identical over 14 bases. CDR3 residues: CASSLGLAGASYNEQFF. The CDR3 region has the DNA TGTGCCAGCAGCCTGGGACTAGCGGGAGCGTCCTACAATGAGCAGTTCTTC.